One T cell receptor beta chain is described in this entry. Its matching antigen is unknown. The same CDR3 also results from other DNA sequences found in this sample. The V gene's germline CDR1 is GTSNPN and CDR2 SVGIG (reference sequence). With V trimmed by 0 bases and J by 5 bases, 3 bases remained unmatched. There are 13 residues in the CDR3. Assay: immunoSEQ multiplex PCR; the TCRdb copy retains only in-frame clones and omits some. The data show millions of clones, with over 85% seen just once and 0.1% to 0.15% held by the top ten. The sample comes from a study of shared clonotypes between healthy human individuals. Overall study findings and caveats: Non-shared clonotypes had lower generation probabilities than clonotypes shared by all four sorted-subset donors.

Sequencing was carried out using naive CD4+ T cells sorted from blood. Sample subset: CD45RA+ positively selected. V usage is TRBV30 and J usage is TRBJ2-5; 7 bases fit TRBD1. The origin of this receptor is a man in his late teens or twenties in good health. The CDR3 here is CAWSVQGKETQYF. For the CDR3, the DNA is TGTGCCTGGAGTGTACAGGGGAAGGAGACCCAGTACTTC.